These 27 T cell receptor beta chains came from one sample sequenced in a study of CD8 T cells in ankylosing spondylitis. Via MiXCR, TCRdb re-called the 5' RACE reads, giving one row per CDR3 protein. Among under 200,000 distinct CDR3 sequences listed, 11% were seen once. What was sequenced was blood, either unsorted or a sorted T cell fraction (not recorded which). The receptors originated from a male donor with ankylosing spondylitis or in good health (not recorded which).

The chain couples TRBV5-1 to TRBJ1-2; possible D gene TRBD1, 6 bases. The V gene lost 4 bases and the J gene lost 2 bases, with 18 bases spanning the gap. The CDR3 is 16 residues long. Germline values: CDR1 SGHRS, CDR2 YFSETQ. The CDR3 spells CASSQAGDRRNYGYTF. CDR3 bases: TGCGCCAGCAGCCAGGCGGGAGACAGGCGAAACTATGGCTACACCTTC.

There are many counts of this clonotype. The chain recombines TRBV6-5 with TRBJ2-7; D may correspond to TRBD1 or TRBD2 (6 bases each). The ends were cut back, 5 bases at V and 12 bases at J, with 20 bases in the middle. From germline, CDR1 is MNHEY and CDR2 SVGAGI. The CDR3 is 13 amino acids. CDR3 amino acids: CASSHGGQKFPYF. CDR3 sequence (DNA): TGTGCCAGCAGTCACGGGGGACAAAAATTTCCGTACTTC.

This clonotype was detected many times. The chain links TRBV19 to TRBJ2-5; TRBD1 matches 8 bases. The CDR3 is made up of 16 amino acids. Germline V CDR1 and CDR2: LNHDA, SQIVND (reference sequence). After removal of 0 bases from V and 4 bases from J, the junction contained 7 bases not matched to a gene. The DNA for the CDR3 is TGTGCCAGTAGTATAGATTCCCGGACAGGGAGAGAGACCCAGTACTTC. This encodes CASSIDSRTGRETQYF.

This clonotype appeared a single time. A much larger clone sits a single nucleotide away, making a read error possible. V is TRBV18 and J is TRBJ2-7; 9 nucleotides agree with TRBD2. Germline CDR1 reads KGHSH; CDR2 reads LQKENI. CDR3 length equals 14 residues. Germline trimming cut 2 bases from V and 4 bases from J; bases unmatched to any gene: 3. CDR3 sequence (DNA): TGTGCCAGCTCACCAGGACTAGCGATTTACGAGCAGTACTTC. It yields the protein CASSPGLAIYEQYF.

V gene TRBV20-1 combines with J gene TRBJ2-1, with TRBD2 as a possible D gene (6 bases). The CDR3 contains 13 residues. The germline V gene encodes CDR1 DFQATT and CDR2 SNEGSKA (reference sequence). Trimming took 5 bases from V and 4 from J, leaving 12 bases between them. The CDR3 DNA reads as TGCAGTGCTTCTCTAGCGCCATACAATGAGCAGTTCTTC. Its translation is CSASLAPYNEQFF.

The chain combines TRBV6-5 with TRBJ2-5; 7 bases map to TRBD1. Trimming took 0 bases from V and 4 from J; bases not matched to a gene: 11. The CDR3 has 17 residues. Germline CDR1 reads MNHEY; CDR2 reads SVGAGI. DNA of the CDR3: TGTGCCAGCAGTTACTCGTCAAGAGGGGGCCGAGGAGAGACCCAGTACTTC. Its protein is CASSYSSRGGRGETQYF.

The chain links TRBV5-1 to TRBJ2-5; D is perhaps TRBD2 (6 bases). Trimming left V 0 bases short and J 5 bases short, with 11 bases between. CDR3 size: 14 residues. CDR1 is SGHRS, CDR2 YFSETQ, per germline. Written as DNA, the CDR3 is TGCGCCAGCAGCTTGGATCTAGCGAGCGAGACCCAGTACTTC. Translation: CASSLDLASETQYF.

This clonotype was observed many times. This chain joins TRBV11-2 and TRBJ2-2; 15 positions agree with TRBD2. The CDR3 totals 21 residues. V lost 5 bases and J lost 0; bases outside the gene matches: 13. CDR1 is SGHAT, CDR2 FQNNGV, per germline. CDR3 bases: TGTGCCAGCAGCCCCTTGTGGACTAGCGGGGGGGGCCTGGCGAACACCGGGGAGCTGTTTTTT. It translates to CASSPLWTSGGGLANTGELFF.

This clonotype was detected ten times or more. This chain joins TRBV3-1 and TRBJ2-5; no clear D. Germline lookup yields CDR1 LGHDT and CDR2 YNNKEL (reference sequence). The CDR3 has 15 residues. Trimming took off 3 bases at V and 9 bases at J, with 20 bases between the two ends. The DNA for the CDR3 is TGTGCCAGCAGCCACGCCTCCTCTAGTAGTCGGGCCCAGTACTTC. Translation: CASSHASSSSRAQYF.

The rearrangement uses TRBV5-4 and TRBJ1-1; D unresolved. CDR3 length: 14 residues. Deletions cut 5 bases from V and 4 bases from J, with 15 bases between. CDR1 and CDR2 (germline): SGHNT, YYREEE (reference sequence). CDR3 amino acids: CASRLDWVGTEAFF. The DNA of the CDR3 is TGTGCCAGCAGACTGGATTGGGTAGGCACTGAAGCTTTCTTT.

This clonotype showed up many times. The V and J genes are TRBV27 and TRBJ2-7; D is ambiguous. Trimming took 6 bases from V and 7 from J, leaving 13 bases between them. The CDR3 length is 12 residues. Germline V gene data show CDR1 as MNHEY and CDR2 as SMNVEV (reference sequence). CDR3 amino acids: CASRITLEEQYF. CDR3 bases: TGTGCCAGCAGAATTACATTAGAAGAGCAGTACTTC.

In this sample, this clonotype turned up a few times. The genes are TRBV6-2 or TRBV6-3 and TRBJ2-7, with 7 bases fitting TRBD1. This CDR3 has 14 residues. The germline CDR1 and CDR2 sequences are MNHEY and SVGEGT. J lost 3 bases, V lost 6 bases, and 8 bases had no gene match. CDR3 in amino acids: CASSPGGNLYEQYF. The CDR3 nucleotides read TGTGCCAGCAGCCCAGGGGGAAACCTCTACGAGCAGTACTTC.

The chain combines TRBV3-1 with TRBJ2-1, with 7 bases matching TRBD2. With V trimmed by 2 bases and J by 5 bases, 12 bases remained unmatched. CDR1 is LGHDT and CDR2 is YNNKEL in the germline V gene (reference sequence). The CDR3 is 17 residues long. CDR3 nucleotides: TGTGCCAGCAGCCAACTGGGGCGGGAGAGTTTTAACAATGAGCAGTTCTTC. It codes for CASSQLGRESFNNEQFF.

This clonotype was recorded at least ten times. The chain uses TRBV20-1 and TRBJ2-1; tentative D call: TRBD2 (6 bases). Germline assignment: CDR1 DFQATT and CDR2 SNEGSKA (reference sequence). Trimming took off 1 base at V and 3 bases at J, with 10 bases between the two ends. This CDR3 comprises 14 residues. CDR3 amino acids: CSARGLAYYNEQFF. DNA of the CDR3: TGCAGTGCTAGAGGGCTAGCGTACTACAATGAGCAGTTCTTC.

The table lists this clonotype with many counts. The chain has TRBV5-1 and TRBJ2-3, with TRBD2 matching 15 bases. This CDR3 spans 16 amino acids. Germline V gene sequence: CDR1 SGHRS, CDR2 YFSETQ. V lost 4 bases to trimming and J lost 4 bases; unmatched junction nucleotides: 4. The CDR3 spells CASSVGLAGGPDTQYF. The CDR3 bases are TGCGCCAGCAGCGTAGGACTAGCGGGAGGGCCAGATACGCAGTATTTT.

This clonotype showed up many times. The chain links TRBV6-1 to TRBJ1-4; the D gene is possibly TRBD1 (5 bases). Germline-derived CDR1 and CDR2 are MNHNS and SASEGT. The CDR3 runs 15 residues. Deletions cut 10 bases from V and 5 bases from J, with 20 bases between. The CDR3 sequence: CATGMTQGRNEKLFF. CDR3 nucleotide sequence: TGTGCCACCGGAATGACTCAGGGAAGGAATGAAAAACTGTTTTTT.

The table lists this clonotype with many counts. The rearrangement uses TRBV15 and TRBJ1-1; TRBD1 agrees at 7 bases. CDR1 and CDR2 (germline): LNHNV, YYDKDF (reference sequence). V shed 1 base and J 8 bases; nucleotides not matched to a gene: 7. There are 14 residues in the CDR3. This CDR3 reads CATSRARQGTEAFF. The CDR3 DNA follows: TGTGCCACCAGCAGAGCCAGACAGGGAACCGAAGCTTTCTTT.

This clonotype was detected many times. This chain joins TRBV28 and TRBJ2-2, with TRBD1 matching 8 bases. Unmatched junction bases numbered 5, after V lost 2 bases and J lost 6 bases. The CDR3 spans 15 residues. Germline CDR1 reads MDHEN; CDR2 reads SYDVKM. CDR3 nucleotides: TGTGCCAGCAGTTTAATGCAGGGGGCAGCCGGGGAGCTGTTTTTT. This sequence encodes CASSLMQGAAGELFF. The full variable domain, with the rest looked up from reference TRBV28 and TRBJ2-2, is DVKVTQSSRYLVKRTGEKVFLECVQDMDHENMFWYRQDPGLGLRLIYFSYDVKMKEKGDIPEGYSVSREKKERFSLILESASTNQTSMYLCASSLMQGAAGELFFGEGSRLTVL.

This clonotype was counted at least ten times. The V and J genes are TRBV5-1 and TRBJ1-2; TRBD1 might be the D (5 bases). The CDR3 runs 14 residues. Germline CDR1 and CDR2: SGHRS and YFSETQ. V was clipped by 3 bases and J by 6 bases, with 15 bases between them. In DNA, the CDR3 is TGCGCCAGCAGCTATTGGGACGGAACAAATGGCTACACCTTC. Its protein is CASSYWDGTNGYTF.

The rearrangement links TRBV11-2 to TRBJ2-5; D not certain. Germline V lookup: CDR1 SGHAT, CDR2 FQNNGV. The CDR3 spans 14 residues. Trimming cost V 0 bases and J 0 bases, with 5 bases left between them. CDR3 DNA sequence: TGTGCCAGCAGCTTAGATCATAACCAAGAGACCCAGTACTTC. It encodes CASSLDHNQETQYF.

In its sample, this clonotype was seen once. This chain uses TRBV7-6 with TRBJ2-6; 8 bases map to TRBD1. CDR1 is SGHVS and CDR2 is FNYEAQ in the germline V gene. V lost 1 base and J lost 2; bases outside the gene matches: 7. The CDR3 is made up of 18 amino acids. The CDR3 region is CASSLGRTGSTGANVLTF. The CDR3 nucleotides read TGTGCCAGCAGCTTAGGGAGGACAGGGTCTACTGGGGCCAACGTCCTGACTTTC.

This clonotype was seen many times. The chain has TRBV3-1 and TRBJ2-7; unclear D gene. V lost 5 bases and J 3 bases, leaving 8 bases between the germline ends. The CDR3 length is 12 residues. CDR1 is LGHDT and CDR2 is YNNKEL in the germline V gene (reference sequence). In nucleotides, the CDR3 is TGTGCCAGCAGCTACGTGGGCTACGAGCAGTACTTC. Protein: CASSYVGYEQYF.

At least ten counts were recorded for this clonotype. The genes are TRBV5-1 and TRBJ1-1, with 10 positions matching TRBD1. V was pared by 4 bases and J by 2 bases, with 8 bases of the junction left unmatched. From germline, CDR1 is SGHRS and CDR2 YFSETQ. The CDR3 is 16 residues long. CDR3 in DNA: TGCGCCAGCAGCCTAACTGGGACAGGGGCTAACACTGAAGCTTTCTTT. Protein sequence: CASSLTGTGANTEAFF.

This clonotype was detected ten times or more. CDR3 sequence: CSARDYDNSPLHF. In nucleotides, the CDR3 is TGCAGTGCTAGAGATTACGACAATTCACCCCTCCACTTT. The rearrangement joins TRBV20-1 to TRBJ1-6; D is undetermined. V was cut by 0 bases and J by 7 bases, with 7 bases left in between. The CDR3 has 13 amino acids. Germline assignment: CDR1 DFQATT and CDR2 SNEGSKA (reference sequence).

This clonotype was seen at least ten times. The V gene is TRBV11-2, the J gene TRBJ2-1; no firm D call. V dropped 3 bases and J dropped 6 bases, with 9 bases sitting between them. Germline V gene data show CDR1 as SGHAT and CDR2 as FQNNGV. The CDR3 runs to 13 residues. CDR3 sequence reads: CASSFQLGNEQFF. In DNA form, the CDR3 reads TGTGCCAGCAGCTTTCAACTGGGCAATGAGCAGTTCTTC.

This clonotype was recorded many times. The chain links TRBV5-1 to TRBJ1-4; TRBD1 is a possible D gene (6 bases). This CDR3 has 15 amino acids. V was trimmed by 0 bases and J by 3 bases, leaving 9 bases between them. Per the germline V gene, CDR1 is SGHRS and CDR2 is YFSETQ. As DNA, the CDR3 is TGCGCCAGCAGCTTGGCAACAGGGTCTAATGAAAAACTGTTTTTT. It is translated as CASSLATGSNEKLFF.

This clonotype was seen at least ten times. J is TRBJ1-5 and V is TRBV6-1; 12 bases fit TRBD1. CDR1 MNHNS and CDR2 SASEGT come from the germline V gene. The J segment lost 0 bases and the V segment lost 11 bases, leaving 8 bases of the junction unmatched. The CDR3 contains 16 residues. CDR3 protein: CASGTGGPYSNQPQHF. CDR3 nucleotide sequence: TGTGCCTCCGGGACAGGGGGCCCCTATAGCAATCAGCCCCAGCATTTT.